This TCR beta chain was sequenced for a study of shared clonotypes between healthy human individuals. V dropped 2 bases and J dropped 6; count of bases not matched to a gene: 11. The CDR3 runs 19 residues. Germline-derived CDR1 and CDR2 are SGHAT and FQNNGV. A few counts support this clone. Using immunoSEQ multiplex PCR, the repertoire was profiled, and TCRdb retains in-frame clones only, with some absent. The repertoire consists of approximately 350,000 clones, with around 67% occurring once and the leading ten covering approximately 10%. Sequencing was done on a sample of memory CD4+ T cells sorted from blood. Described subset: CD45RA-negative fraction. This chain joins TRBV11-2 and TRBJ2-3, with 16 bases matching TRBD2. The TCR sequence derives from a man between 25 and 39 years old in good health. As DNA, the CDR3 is TGTGCCAGCAGCTTAATGGGACTAGCGGGAGGGCCGAGTGTGGATACGCAGTATTTT. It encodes CASSLMGLAGGPSVDTQYF. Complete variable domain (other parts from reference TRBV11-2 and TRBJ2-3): EAGVAQSPRYKIIEKRQSVAFWCNPISGHATLYWYQQILGQGPKLLIQFQNNGVVDDSQLPKDRFSAERLKGVDSTLKIQPAKLEDSAVYLCASSLMGLAGGPSVDTQYFGPGTRLTVL.